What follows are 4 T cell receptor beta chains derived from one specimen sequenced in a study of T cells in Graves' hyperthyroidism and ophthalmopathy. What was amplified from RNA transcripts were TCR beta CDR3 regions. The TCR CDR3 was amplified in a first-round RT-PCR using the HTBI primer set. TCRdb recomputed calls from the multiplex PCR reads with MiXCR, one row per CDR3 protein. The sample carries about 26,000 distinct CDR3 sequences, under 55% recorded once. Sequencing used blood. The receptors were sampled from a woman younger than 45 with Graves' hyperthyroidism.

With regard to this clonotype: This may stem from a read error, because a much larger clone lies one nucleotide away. The CDR3 nucleotides read TGTGCCAGCTCACCATCTCGGGGACATGAGCAGGTCTTC. The encoded protein is CASSPSRGHEQVF. The J gene is TRBJ2-1, the V gene TRBV18; the D gene is possibly TRBD1 (6 bases). The CDR3 covers 13 residues. In germline, CDR1 is KGHSH, CDR2 LQKENI.

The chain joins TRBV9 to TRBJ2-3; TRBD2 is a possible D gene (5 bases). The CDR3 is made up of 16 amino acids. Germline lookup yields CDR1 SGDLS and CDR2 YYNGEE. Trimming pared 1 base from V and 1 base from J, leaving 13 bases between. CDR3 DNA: TGTGCCAGCAGCGTACACGGGGTTTTTCGCACAGATACGCAGTATTTT. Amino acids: CASSVHGVFRTDTQYF.

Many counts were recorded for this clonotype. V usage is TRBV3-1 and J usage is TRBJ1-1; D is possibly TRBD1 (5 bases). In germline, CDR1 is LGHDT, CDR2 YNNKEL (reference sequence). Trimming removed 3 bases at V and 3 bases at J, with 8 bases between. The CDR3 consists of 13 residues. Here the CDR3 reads CASSQRGDTEAFF. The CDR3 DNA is TGTGCCAGCAGCCAGAGAGGGGACACTGAAGCTTTCTTT.

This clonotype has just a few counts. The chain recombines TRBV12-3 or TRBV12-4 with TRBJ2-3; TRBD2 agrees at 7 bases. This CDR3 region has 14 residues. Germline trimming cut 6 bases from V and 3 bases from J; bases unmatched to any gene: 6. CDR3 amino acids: CASRRQGGTDTQYF. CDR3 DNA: TGTGCCAGCAGGCGCCAGGGAGGGACAGATACGCAGTATTTT.